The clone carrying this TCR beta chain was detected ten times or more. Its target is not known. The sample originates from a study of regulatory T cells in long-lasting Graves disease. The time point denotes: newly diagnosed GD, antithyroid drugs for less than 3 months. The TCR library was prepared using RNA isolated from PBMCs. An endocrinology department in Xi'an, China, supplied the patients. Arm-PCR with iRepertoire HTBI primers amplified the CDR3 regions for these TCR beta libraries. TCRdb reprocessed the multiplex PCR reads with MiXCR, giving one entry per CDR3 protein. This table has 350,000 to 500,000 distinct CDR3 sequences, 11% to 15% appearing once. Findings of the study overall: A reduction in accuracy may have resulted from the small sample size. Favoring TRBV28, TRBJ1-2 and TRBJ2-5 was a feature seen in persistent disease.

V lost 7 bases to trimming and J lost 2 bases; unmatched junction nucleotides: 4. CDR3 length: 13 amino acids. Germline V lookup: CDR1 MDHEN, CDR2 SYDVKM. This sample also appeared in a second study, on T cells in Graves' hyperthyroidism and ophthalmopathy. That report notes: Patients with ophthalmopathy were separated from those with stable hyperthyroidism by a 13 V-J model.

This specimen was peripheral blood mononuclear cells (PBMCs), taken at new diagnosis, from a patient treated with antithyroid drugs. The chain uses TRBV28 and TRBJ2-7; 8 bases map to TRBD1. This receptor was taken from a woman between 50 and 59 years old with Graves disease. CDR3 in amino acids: CASIRQGPYEQYF. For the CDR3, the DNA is TGTGCCAGCATCCGACAGGGGCCCTACGAGCAGTACTTC.